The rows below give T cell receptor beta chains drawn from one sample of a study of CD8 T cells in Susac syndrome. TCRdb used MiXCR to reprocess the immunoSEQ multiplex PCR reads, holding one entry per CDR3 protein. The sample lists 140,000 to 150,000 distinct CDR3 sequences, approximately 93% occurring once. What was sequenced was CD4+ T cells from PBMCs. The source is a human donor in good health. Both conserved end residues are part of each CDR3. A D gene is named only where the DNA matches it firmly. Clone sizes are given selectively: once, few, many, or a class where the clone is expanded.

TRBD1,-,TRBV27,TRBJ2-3,TGTGCCTCCAGGGGGTGGGACACAGATACGCAGTATTTT,CASRGWDTDTQYF
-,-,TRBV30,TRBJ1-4,TGTGCCTGGAGCCAGGGGTTCGGGGAAAAACTGTTTTTT,CAWSQGFGEKLFF
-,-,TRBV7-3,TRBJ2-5,TGTGCCAGCAGCTTAAGTACCGGGGCAGGGGAGACCCAGTACTTC,CASSLSTGAGETQYF
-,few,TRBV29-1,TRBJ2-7,TGCAGCGTTGGCGTCGGACAGCCGACTTCCTACGAGCAGTACTTC,CSVGVGQPTSYEQYF
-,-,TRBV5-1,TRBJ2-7,TGCGCCAGCAGCCTACAACGACGGTATAGCGAGCAGTACTTC,CASSLQRRYSEQYF
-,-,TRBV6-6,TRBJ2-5,TGTGCCAGCAGTTACTACGACGCGACCCAGTACTTC,CASSYYDATQYF
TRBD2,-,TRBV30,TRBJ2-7,TGTGCCTGGAGTGTGCGGCATGTACTAGCGGATTCCTACGAGCAGTACTTC,CAWSVRHVLADSYEQYF
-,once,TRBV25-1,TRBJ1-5,TGTGCCAGCAGTGAAGGGAACAGGCCTGGGCCCCAGCATTTT,CASSEGNRPGPQHF
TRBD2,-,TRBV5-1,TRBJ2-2,TGCGCCAGCAGCGTGGGACTAGCGGGAGGGAAGAACACCGGGGAGCTGTTTTTT,CASSVGLAGGKNTGELFF
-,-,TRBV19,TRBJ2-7,TGTGCCAGTAGTATTAGGGCTGATACCTACGAGCAGTACTTC,CASSIRADTYEQYF
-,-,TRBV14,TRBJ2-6,TGTGCCAGCAGCCAGTGGGGCAGGGCCCCCTCTGGGGCCAACGTCCTGACTTTC,CASSQWGRAPSGANVLTF
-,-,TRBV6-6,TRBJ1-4,TGTGCCAGCAGTCCCTCGACAGGCTCTAATGAAAAACTGTTTTTT,CASSPSTGSNEKLFF
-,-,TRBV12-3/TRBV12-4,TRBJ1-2,TGTGCCAGCAGTTTCGCCGACCCCGGGGTCCGGGGCTACACCTTC,CASSFADPGVRGYTF
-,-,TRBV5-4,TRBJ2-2,TGTGCCAGCAGCTTGGCCCGGGACCCTACCGGGGAGCTGTTTTTT,CASSLARDPTGELFF
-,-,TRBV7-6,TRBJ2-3,TGTGCCAGCAGCTTAGTTGGGGGAGGCTCGGGTACGCAGTATTTT,CASSLVGGGSGTQYF
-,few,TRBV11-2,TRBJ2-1,TGTGCCAGCAGCTTAGGCTCGGGTGAGCAGTTCTTC,CASSLGSGEQFF
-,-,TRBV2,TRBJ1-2,TGTGCCAGCAGTGAAACGGGGAGGAAGGGCTACACCTTC,CASSETGRKGYTF
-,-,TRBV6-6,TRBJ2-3,TGTGCCAGCGGTTCAGGGGCCCCCGATACGCAGTATTTT,CASGSGAPDTQYF
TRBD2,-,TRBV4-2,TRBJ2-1,TGTGCCAGCAGCCAAGATGGGACTAGCGGGAGCTACAATGAGCAGTTCTTC,CASSQDGTSGSYNEQFF
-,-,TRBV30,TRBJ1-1,TGTGCCTGGAAGTCCAGTTTGAACACTGAAGCTTTCTTT,CAWKSSLNTEAFF
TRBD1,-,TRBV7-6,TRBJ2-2,TGTGCCAGCAGCCTCCCCGCAGGGGGCTTTATCGGGGAGCTGTTTTTT,CASSLPAGGFIGELFF
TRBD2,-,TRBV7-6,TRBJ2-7,TGTGCCAGCAGCTTAGATCTAGCGGGAGCATCCTACGAGCAGTACTTC,CASSLDLAGASYEQYF
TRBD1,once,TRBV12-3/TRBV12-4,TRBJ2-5,TGTGCCAGCAGTCTATTGACAGGGGGCCCACAAGAGACCCAGTACTTC,CASSLLTGGPQETQYF
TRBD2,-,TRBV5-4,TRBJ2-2,TGTGCCAGCAGCAAAGGGACTAGCCAAGTCGTCATCGGGGAGCTGTTTTTT,CASSKGTSQVVIGELFF
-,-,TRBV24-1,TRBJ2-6,TGTGCCACCAGTGACCCTAGCCGGGCGCCTGGGGCCAACGTCCTGACTTTC,CATSDPSRAPGANVLTF
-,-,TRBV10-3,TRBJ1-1,TGTGCCATCAGTCCAAGAGGGAGGAACATGAACACTGAAGCTTTCTTT,CAISPRGRNMNTEAFF
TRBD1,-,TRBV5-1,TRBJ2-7,TGCGCCAGCCACTTAACAGGGGTCAAGTGGTCCTACGAGCAGTACTTC,CASHLTGVKWSYEQYF
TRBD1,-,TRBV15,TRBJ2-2,TGTGCCACCAGCAGAGACAGGGGGCGCGGCGGGGAGCTGTTTTTT,CATSRDRGRGGELFF
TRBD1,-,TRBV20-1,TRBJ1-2,TGCAGTGCTAGCGCCCGGGACAGGGGGTTTGACTATGGCTACACCTTC,CSASARDRGFDYGYTF
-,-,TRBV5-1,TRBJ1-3,TGCGCCAGCAGCTTAAGCTCTGGAAACACCATATATTTT,CASSLSSGNTIYF
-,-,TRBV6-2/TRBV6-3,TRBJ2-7,TGTGCCAGCAGCCAACAGTCTACGAAGCAGTACTTC,CASSQQSTKQYF
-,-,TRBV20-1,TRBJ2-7,TGCAGTGCTAAGGGCGTGGGCAGTAAAATATCCTACGAGCAGTACTTC,CSAKGVGSKISYEQYF
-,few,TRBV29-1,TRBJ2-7,TGCAGCGTTTTGCAGGGGCCCTACGAGCAGTACTTC,CSVLQGPYEQYF
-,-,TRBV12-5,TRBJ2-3,TGTGCTAGTACCTGGGACGACACAGATACGCAGTATTTT,CASTWDDTDTQYF
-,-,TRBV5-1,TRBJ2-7,TGCGCCAGCAGCTTGGACGGCGGGAACTCCGAGCAGTACTTC,CASSLDGGNSEQYF
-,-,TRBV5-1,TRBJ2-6,TGCGCCAGCAGCTCCCAGGGATCTGGGGCCAACGTCCTGACTTTC,CASSSQGSGANVLTF
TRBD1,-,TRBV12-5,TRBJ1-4,TGTGCTAGTGGTTCGACAGGGGGCTACGAAAAACTGTTTTTT,CASGSTGGYEKLFF
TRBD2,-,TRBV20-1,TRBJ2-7,TGCAGTGCTAGTACCGCTAGCGGGATCTCCTACGAGCAGTACTTC,CSASTASGISYEQYF
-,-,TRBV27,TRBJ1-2,TGTGCCAGCGGACACCCGATCTATGGCTACACCTTC,CASGHPIYGYTF
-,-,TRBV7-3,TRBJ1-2,TGTGCCAGCAGCCCCGGGCAGAAAACTAACTATGGCTACACCTTC,CASSPGQKTNYGYTF
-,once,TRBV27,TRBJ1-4,TGTGCCAGCGGGGCGGGGAGTTGGTTGTTAACTAATGAAAAACTGTTTTTT,CASGAGSWLLTNEKLFF
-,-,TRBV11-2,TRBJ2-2,TGTGCCAGCAGTCTAACTCCCGGGACTGGGAACACCGGGGAGCTGTTTTTT,CASSLTPGTGNTGELFF
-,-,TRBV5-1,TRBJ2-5,TGCGCCAGCAGCTTGTTGTCAGGGTTAACAGAGACCCAGTACTTC,CASSLLSGLTETQYF
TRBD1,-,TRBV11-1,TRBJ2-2,TGTGCCAGCAGTCGGACAGGGGACACCGGGGAGCTGTTTTTT,CASSRTGDTGELFF
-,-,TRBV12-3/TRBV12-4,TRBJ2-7,TGTGCCAGCAGTTTGGACGGATTTACGAAGCAGTACTTC,CASSLDGFTKQYF
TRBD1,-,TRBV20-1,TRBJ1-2,TGCAGTGCTAGTACAGGGGTTAATGGCTACACCTTC,CSASTGVNGYTF
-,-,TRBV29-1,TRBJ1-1,TGCAGCGGGGGGGAGATGAACACTGAAGCTTTCTTT,CSGGEMNTEAFF
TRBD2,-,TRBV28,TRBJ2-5,TGTGCCAGCAGTTCCTCTCCGGGACTAGGGTCTTTTGGAGAGACCCAGTACTTC,CASSSSPGLGSFGETQYF
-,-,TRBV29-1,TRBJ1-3,TGCAGCGTTGAAGTGGGATCTGGAAACACCATATATTTT,CSVEVGSGNTIYF
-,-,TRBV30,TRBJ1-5,TGTGCCTGGAGTGTAAAAGGTAGCAATCAGCCCCAGCATTTT,CAWSVKGSNQPQHF
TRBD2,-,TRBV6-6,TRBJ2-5,TGTGCCAGCACCCGAAAAATAGCGGGAGTGGAGACCCAGTACTTC,CASTRKIAGVETQYF
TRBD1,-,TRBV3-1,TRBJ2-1,TGTGCCAGCAGCCAAGGTCGACAGGGCTACAATGAGCAGTTCTTC,CASSQGRQGYNEQFF
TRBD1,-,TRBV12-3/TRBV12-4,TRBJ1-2,TGTGCCAGCAGCTTGGTGGGACAGGGTCCTTCTAACTATGGCTACACCTTC,CASSLVGQGPSNYGYTF
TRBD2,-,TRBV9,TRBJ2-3,TGTGCCAGCAGCCCCCAGGGACTAGCGGGAGCAGATACGCAGTATTTT,CASSPQGLAGADTQYF
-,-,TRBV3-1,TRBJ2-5,TGTGCCAGCAGCCAAGTCCGGGGGGCACAAGAGACCCAGTACTTC,CASSQVRGAQETQYF
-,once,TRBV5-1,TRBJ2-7,TGCGCCAGCAGCTTGTCGGGTCAGGTGTACGAGCAGTACTTC,CASSLSGQVYEQYF
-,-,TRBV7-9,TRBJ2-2,TGTGCCAGCAGCATATATCGACAGGTTACCGGGGAGCTGTTTTTT,CASSIYRQVTGELFF
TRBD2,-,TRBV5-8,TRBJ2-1,TGTGCCAGCAGCTTGGACGTACTAGCGGGAGGAGGCAATGAGCAGTTCTTC,CASSLDVLAGGGNEQFF
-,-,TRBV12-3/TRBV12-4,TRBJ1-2,TGTGCCAGCAAAGCGGTGAACTATGGCTACACCTTC,CASKAVNYGYTF
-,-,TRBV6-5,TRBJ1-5,TGTGCCAGCAGTTACTCGATAGGTAAGGGGCCCAATCAGCCCCAGCATTTT,CASSYSIGKGPNQPQHF